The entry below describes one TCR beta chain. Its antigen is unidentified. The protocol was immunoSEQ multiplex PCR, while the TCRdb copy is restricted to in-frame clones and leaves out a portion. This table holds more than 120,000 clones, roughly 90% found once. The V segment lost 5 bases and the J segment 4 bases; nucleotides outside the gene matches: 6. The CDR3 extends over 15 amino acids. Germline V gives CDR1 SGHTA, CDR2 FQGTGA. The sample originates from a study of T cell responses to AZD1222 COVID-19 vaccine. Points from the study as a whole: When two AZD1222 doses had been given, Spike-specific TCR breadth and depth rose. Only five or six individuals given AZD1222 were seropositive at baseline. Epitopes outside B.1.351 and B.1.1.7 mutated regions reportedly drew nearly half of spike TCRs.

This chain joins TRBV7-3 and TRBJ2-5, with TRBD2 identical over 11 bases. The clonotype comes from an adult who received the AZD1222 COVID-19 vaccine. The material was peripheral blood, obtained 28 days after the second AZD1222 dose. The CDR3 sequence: CASSLTGLAGETQYF. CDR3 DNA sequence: TGTGCCAGCAGCCTTACCGGACTAGCGGGAGAGACCCAGTACTTC.